The source of this T cell receptor (beta chain) is a study of blood T cell repertoires in COVID-19. Clones were sequenced by immunoSEQ multiplex PCR, and TCRdb holds only the in-frame ones, with some missing. The sample gives hundreds of thousands of clones, 85% to 90% of which show up once; approximately 1.7% is in the top ten. Looked up from germline, CDR1 is SGDLS and CDR2 is YYNGEE. The CDR3 is 10 residues long. Trimming left V 6 bases short and J 8 bases short, with 6 bases between. Recruitment covered 20 to 25 US areas and drew participants whose ages spanned about 18 to 95 years. Cohort assignment relied on participant-reported clinical history. Two negative PCRs, clearance, or symptom resolution were required of recovered Cohort 3 donors.

The rearrangement links TRBV9 to TRBJ2-1; D remains unclear. Sequences were obtained from PBMCs or T cells enriched from blood (not recorded which). The TCR was taken from a man in his forties or fifties who had recovered from COVID-19. The CDR3 is CASTPYEQFF. CDR3 in DNA: TGTGCCAGCACCCCTTATGAGCAGTTCTTC. The variable domain in full, with the rest retrieved from reference TRBV9 and TRBJ2-1, is DSGVTQTPKHLITATGQRVTLRCSPRSGDLSVYWYQQSLDQGLQFLIQYYNGEERAKGNILERFSAQQFPDLHSELNLSSLELGDSALYFCASTPYEQFFGPGTRLTVL.